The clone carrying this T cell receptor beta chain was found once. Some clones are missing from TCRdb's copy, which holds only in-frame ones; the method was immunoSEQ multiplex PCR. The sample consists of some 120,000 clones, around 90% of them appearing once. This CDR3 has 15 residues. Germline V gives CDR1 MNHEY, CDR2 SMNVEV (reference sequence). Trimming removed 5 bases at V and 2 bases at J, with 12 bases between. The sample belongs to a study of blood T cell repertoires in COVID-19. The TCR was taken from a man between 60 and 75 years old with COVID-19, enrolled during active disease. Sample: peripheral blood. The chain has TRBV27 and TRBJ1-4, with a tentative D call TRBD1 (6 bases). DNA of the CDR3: TGTGCCAGCAGTATCCAGGGGTCCACTAATGAAAAACTGTTTTTT. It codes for CASSIQGSTNEKLFF. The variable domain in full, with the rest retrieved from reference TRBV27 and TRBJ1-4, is EAQVTQNPRYLITVTGKKLTVTCSQNMNHEYMSWYRQDPGLGLRQIYYSMNVEVTDKGDVPEGYKVSRKEKRNFPLILESPSPNQTSLYFCASSIQGSTNEKLFFGSGTQLSVL.